This T cell receptor beta chain was retrieved from a study of tumor-infiltrating lymphocytes in localized non-small cell lung cancer. Overall study: Tumor tissue and non-adjacent uninvolved lung came from each patient.

Repertoires were generated with immunoSEQ multiplex PCR, while TCRdb's copy carries only in-frame clones and drops some. Of about 15,000 clones listed, 60% to 85% are singletons. Study outcomes and limitations: TCR sequencing covered a subset of patients with enough tissue. Higher tumor T cell infiltration than in uninvolved lung was supported by TCRbeta sequencing. T-cell fraction did not differ between immunotypes IM1 and IM2.

Germline V lookup: CDR1 SGHRS, CDR2 YFSETQ. The CDR3 has 13 residues. V was shortened by 1 base and J by 7 bases, with 9 bases between the two germline ends. Turning to this clone: Its target is not known.

This TCR was recovered from a human donor with non-small cell lung cancer. The sequencing input was lung tumor tissue. The chain links TRBV5-1 to TRBJ2-1; maybe TRBD1 (5 bases). Written as DNA, the CDR3 is TGCGCCAGCAGCTTGCCAGGGCCAAATGAGCAGTTCTTC. Protein product: CASSLPGPNEQFF.